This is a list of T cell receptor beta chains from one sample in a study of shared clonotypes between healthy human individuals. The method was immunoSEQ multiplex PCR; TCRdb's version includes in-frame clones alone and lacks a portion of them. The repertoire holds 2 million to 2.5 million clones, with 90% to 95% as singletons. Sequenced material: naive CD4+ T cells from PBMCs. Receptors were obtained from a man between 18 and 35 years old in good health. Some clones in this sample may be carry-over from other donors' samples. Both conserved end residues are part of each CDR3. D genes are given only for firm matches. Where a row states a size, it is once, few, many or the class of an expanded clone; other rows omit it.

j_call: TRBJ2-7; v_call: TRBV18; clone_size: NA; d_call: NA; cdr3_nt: TGTGCCAGCTCACCACCGGGAGTGGACGAGCAGTACTTC; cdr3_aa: CASSPPGVDEQYF
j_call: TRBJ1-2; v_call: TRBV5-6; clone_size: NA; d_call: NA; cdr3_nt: TGTGCCAGCAGCCTTGGACGGAACTATGGCTACACCTTC; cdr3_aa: CASSLGRNYGYTF
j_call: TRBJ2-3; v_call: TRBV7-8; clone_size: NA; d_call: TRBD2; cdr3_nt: TGTGCCAGCAGCTTAGTTTGGCTAGCGGGAACTGATACGCAGTATTTT; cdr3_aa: CASSLVWLAGTDTQYF
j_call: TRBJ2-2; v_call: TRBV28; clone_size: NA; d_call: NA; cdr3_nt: TGTGCCAGCAGTACGGCGGGCGAGACCGGGGAGCTGTTTTTT; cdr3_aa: CASSTAGETGELFF
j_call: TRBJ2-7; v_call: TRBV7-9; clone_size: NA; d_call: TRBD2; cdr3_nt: TGTGCCAGCAGCGAGCGAGCGGGGAACTCCTACGAGCAGTACTTC; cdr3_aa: CASSERAGNSYEQYF
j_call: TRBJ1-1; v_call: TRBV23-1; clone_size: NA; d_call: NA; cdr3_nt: TGCGCCAGCAGTCAATCCCGGTCGGAGGGGAACACTGAAGCTTTCTTT; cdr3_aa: CASSQSRSEGNTEAFF
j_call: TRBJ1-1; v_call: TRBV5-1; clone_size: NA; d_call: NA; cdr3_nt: TGCGCCAGCAGCGAACAGGGTACTGAAGCTTTCTTT; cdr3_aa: CASSEQGTEAFF
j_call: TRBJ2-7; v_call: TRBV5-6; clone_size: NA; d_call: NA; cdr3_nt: TGTGCCAGCAGCTTGGCCCGGTTGGAGGGGCTCGACGAGCAGTACTTC; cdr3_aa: CASSLARLEGLDEQYF
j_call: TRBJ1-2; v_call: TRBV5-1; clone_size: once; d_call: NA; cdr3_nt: TGCGCCAGCAGCTTGACAAGTCAAAACGAGGATGGCTACACCTTC; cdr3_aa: CASSLTSQNEDGYTF
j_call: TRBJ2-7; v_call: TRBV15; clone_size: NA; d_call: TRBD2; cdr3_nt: TGTGCCACCAGCAGGGGGCTAGCGGGAGTTTTCGGCGAGCAGTACTTC; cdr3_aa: CATSRGLAGVFGEQYF
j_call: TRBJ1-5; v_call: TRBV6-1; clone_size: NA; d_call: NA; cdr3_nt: TGTGCCAGCAGTGAAGTCCTGGTTAGGGAGGACGGCAATCAGCCCCAGCATTTT; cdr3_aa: CASSEVLVREDGNQPQHF
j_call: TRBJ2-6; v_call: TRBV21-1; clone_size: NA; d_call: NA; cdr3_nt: TGTGCCAGCAGCAAGAGACACTCTGGGGCCAACGTCCTGACTTTC; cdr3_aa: CASSKRHSGANVLTF
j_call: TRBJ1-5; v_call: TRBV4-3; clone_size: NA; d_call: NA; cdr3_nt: TGCGCCAGCAGCCAAGATGCGGGGAGGCAGCCCCAGCATTTT; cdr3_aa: CASSQDAGRQPQHF
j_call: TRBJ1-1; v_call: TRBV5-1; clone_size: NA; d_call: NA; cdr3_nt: TGCGCCAGCAGCCAGGGACCGTTGAGCACTGAAGCTTTCTTT; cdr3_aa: CASSQGPLSTEAFF
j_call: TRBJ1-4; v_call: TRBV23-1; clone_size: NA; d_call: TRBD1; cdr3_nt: TGCGCCAGCAGTCACCAGGGGGGTCGGGAAAAACTGTTTTTT; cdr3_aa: CASSHQGGREKLFF
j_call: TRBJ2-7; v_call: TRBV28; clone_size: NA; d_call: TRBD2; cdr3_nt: TGTGCCAGCAGTCCTCATAGCGGGAACTACGAGCAGTACTTC; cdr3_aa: CASSPHSGNYEQYF
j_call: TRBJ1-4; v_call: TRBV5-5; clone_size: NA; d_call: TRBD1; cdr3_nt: TGTGCCAGCAGCATCGGGACAGCGCGTAATGAAAAACTGTTTTTT; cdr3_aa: CASSIGTARNEKLFF